Included here is one T cell receptor (beta chain) sequence, with context. Its antigen is not identified. The CDR3 spans 14 residues. The V end lost 2 bases, the J end lost 3 bases, and 10 bases lay between the germline ends. Looked up from germline, CDR1 is MDHEN and CDR2 is SYDVKM. Alongside a J-beta primer mix, a sample-barcoded 5' primer served in a second PCR lasting about 6 to 12 cycles. Each CDR3 protein gets one entry after TCRdb re-called the 5' RACE reads with MiXCR. Of 600,000 to 800,000 distinct CDR3 sequences in the sample, approximately 21% were seen once. Isolation of PBMCs gave at least 6.5 million cells per sample. These data belong to a study of blood T cells in healthy people across ages. Regarding the study as a whole: Per-million-T-cell TCR beta diversity fell roughly linearly with age. A strong correlation was seen between TCR beta diversity and naive T cell percentage.

Sequencing input: blood. This rearrangement joins TRBV28 to TRBJ1-1, with D unresolved. This receptor was obtained from a man between 65 and 79 years old in good health. The DNA of the CDR3 is TGTGCCAGCAGTTTAGTGGGGAGGGACACTGAAGCTTTCTTT. It is translated as CASSLVGRDTEAFF.